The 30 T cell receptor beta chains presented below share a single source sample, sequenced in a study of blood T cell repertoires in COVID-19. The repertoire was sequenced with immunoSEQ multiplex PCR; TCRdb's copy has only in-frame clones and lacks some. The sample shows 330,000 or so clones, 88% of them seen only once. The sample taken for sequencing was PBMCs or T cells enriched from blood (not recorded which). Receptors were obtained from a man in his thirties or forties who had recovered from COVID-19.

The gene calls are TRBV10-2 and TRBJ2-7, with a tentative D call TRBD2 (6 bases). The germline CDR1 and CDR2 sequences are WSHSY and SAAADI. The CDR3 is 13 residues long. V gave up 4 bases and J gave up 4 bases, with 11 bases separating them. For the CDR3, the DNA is TGCGCCAGCAGTGCTAGCGTGGGATACGAGCAGTACTTC. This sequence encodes CASSASVGYEQYF.

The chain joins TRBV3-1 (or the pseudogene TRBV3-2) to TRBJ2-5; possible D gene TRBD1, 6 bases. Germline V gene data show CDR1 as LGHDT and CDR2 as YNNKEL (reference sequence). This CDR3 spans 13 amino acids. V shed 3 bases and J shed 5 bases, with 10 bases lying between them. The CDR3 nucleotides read TGTGCCAGCAGCCAGACAGGTTCGGAGACCCAGTACTTC. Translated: CASSQTGSETQYF.

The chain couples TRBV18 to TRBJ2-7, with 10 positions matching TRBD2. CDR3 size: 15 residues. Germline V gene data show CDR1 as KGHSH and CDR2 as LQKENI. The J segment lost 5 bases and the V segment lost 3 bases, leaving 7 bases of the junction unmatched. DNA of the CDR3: TGTGCCAGCTCACCCCAAGCGGGGGGGCGTAACGAGCAGTACTTC. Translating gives CASSPQAGGRNEQYF.

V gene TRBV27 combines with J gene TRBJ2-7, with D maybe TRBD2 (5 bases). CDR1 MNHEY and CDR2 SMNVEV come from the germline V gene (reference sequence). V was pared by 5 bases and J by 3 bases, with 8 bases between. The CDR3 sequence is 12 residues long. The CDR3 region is CASSATSYEQYF. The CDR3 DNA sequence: TGTGCCAGCAGTGCCACTAGCTACGAGCAGTACTTC.

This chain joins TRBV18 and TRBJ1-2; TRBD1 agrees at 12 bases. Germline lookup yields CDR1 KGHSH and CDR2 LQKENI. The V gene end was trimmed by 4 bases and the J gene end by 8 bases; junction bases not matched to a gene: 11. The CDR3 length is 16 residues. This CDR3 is CASSRVQGQGARGYTF. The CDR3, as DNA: TGTGCCAGCTCACGAGTTCAGGGACAGGGGGCAAGAGGCTACACCTTC.

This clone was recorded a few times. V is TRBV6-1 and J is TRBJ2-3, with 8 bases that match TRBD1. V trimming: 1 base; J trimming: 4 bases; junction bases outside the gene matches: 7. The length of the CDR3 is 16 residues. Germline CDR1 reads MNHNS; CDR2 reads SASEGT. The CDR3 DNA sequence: TGTGCCAGCAGTGAAGTTCAGGGGGCTTGGGCAGATACGCAGTATTTT. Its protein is CASSEVQGAWADTQYF.

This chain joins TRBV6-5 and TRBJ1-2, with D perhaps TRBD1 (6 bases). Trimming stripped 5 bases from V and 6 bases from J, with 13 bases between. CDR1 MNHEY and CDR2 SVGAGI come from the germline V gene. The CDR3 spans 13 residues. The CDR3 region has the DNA TGTGCCAGCAGTACCACAGGGTTTCATGGCTACACCTTC. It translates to CASSTTGFHGYTF.

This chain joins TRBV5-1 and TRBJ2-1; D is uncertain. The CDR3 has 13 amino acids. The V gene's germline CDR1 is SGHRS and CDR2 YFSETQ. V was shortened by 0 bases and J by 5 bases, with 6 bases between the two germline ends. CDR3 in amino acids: CASSLGRDNEQFF. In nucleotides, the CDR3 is TGCGCCAGCAGCTTGGGACGGGACAATGAGCAGTTCTTC.

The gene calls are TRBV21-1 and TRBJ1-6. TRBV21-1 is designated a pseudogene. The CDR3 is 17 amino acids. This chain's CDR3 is CASSNKNRGPNNSPLHF. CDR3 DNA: TGTGCCAGCAGCAACAAAAATCGAGGCCCGAATAATTCACCCCTCCACTTT.

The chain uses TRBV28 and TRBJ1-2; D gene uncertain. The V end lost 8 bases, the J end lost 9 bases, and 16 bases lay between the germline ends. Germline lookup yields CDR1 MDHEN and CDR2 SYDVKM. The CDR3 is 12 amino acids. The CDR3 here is CASHLAGESYTF. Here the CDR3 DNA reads TGTGCCAGCCATTTGGCCGGGGAGAGCTACACCTTC.

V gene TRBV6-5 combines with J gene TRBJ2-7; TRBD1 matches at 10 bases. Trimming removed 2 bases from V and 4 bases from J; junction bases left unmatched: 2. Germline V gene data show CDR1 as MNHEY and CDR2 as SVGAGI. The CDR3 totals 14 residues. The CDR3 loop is CASSYRTGGYEQYF. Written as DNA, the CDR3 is TGTGCCAGCAGTTACAGGACAGGGGGGTACGAGCAGTACTTC.

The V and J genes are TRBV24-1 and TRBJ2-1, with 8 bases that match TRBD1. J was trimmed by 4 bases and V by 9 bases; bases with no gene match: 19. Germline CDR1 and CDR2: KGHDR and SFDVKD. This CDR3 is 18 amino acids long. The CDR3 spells CATARTGLAIGQYNEQFF. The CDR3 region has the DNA TGTGCCACCGCTAGGACAGGGTTGGCAATTGGACAATACAATGAGCAGTTCTTC.

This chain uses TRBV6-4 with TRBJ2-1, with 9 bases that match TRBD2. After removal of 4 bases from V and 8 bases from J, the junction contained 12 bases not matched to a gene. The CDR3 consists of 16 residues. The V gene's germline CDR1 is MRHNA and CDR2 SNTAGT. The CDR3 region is CASSADSGGGAYEQFF. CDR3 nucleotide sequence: TGTGCCAGCAGTGCGGACTCTGGCGGGGGGGCGTATGAGCAGTTCTTC.

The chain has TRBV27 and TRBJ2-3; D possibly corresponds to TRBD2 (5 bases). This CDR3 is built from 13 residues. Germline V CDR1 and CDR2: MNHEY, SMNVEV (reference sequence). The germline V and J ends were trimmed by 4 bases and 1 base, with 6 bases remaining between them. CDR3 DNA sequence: TGTGCCAGCAGTTCCGGGGGCACAGATACGCAGTATTTT. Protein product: CASSSGGTDTQYF.

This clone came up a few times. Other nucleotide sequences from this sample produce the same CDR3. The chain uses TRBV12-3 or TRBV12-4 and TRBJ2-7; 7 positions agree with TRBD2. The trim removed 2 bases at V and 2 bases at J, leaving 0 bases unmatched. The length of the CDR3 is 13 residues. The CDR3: CASSLRGAYEQYF. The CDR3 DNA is TGTGCCAGCAGTTTACGGGGGGCCTACGAGCAGTACTTC.

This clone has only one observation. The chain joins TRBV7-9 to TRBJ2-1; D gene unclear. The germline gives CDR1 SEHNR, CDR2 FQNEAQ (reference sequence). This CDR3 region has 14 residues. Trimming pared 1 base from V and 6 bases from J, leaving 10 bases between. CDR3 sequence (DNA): TGTGCCAGCAGCTTAGTCTATCCCCTCAATGAGCAGTTCTTC. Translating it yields CASSLVYPLNEQFF.

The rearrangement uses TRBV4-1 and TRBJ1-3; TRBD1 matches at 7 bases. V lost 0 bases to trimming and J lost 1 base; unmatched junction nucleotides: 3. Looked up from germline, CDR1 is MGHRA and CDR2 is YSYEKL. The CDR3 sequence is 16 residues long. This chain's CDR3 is CASSQDPGGSGNTIYF. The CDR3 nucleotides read TGCGCCAGCAGCCAAGACCCAGGGGGTTCTGGAAACACCATATATTTT.

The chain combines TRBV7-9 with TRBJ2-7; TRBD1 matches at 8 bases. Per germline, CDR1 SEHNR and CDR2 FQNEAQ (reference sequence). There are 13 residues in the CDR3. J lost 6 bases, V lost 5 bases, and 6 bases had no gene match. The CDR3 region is CASSRTGPGEQYF. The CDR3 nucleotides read TGTGCCAGCAGCCGGACAGGGCCCGGCGAGCAGTACTTC.

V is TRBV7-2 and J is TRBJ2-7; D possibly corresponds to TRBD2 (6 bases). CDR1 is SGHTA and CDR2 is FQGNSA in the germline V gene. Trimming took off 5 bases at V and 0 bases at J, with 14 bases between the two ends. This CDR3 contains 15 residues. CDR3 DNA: TGTGCCAGCAGCCCCTCCGCGACTAGCTCCTACGAGCAGTACTTC. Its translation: CASSPSATSSYEQYF.

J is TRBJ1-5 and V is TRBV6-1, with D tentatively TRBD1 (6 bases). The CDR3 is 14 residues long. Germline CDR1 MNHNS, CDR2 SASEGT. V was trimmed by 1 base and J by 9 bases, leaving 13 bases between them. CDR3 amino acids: CASSEGTVGAPQHF. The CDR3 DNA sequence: TGTGCCAGCAGTGAAGGGACAGTGGGTGCGCCCCAGCATTTT.

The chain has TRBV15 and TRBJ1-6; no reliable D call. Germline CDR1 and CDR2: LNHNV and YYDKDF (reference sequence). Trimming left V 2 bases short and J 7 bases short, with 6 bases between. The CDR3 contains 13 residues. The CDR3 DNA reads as TGTGCCACCAGCAGAAACACCAATTCACCCCTCCACTTT. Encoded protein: CATSRNTNSPLHF.

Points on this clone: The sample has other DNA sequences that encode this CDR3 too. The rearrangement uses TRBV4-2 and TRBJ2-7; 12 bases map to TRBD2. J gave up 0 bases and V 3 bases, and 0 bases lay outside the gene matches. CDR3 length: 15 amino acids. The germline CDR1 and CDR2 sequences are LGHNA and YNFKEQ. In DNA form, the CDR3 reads TGTGCCAGCAGCCAGGGACTAGCGGGCTCCTACGAGCAGTACTTC. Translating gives CASSQGLAGSYEQYF.

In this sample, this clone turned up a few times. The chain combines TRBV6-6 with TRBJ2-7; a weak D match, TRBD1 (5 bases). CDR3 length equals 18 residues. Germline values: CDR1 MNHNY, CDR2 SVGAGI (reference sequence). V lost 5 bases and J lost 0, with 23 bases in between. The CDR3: CASSPHPRGGFHSYEQYF. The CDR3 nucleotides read TGTGCCAGCAGTCCCCATCCAAGGGGCGGCTTCCACTCCTACGAGCAGTACTTC.

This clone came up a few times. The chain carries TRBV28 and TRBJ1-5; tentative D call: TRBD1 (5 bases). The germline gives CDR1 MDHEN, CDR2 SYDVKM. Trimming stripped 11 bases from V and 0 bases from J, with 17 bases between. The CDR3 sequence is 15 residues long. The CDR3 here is CAGRRGFNSNQPQHF. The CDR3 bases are TGTGCCGGCCGTAGGGGATTCAATAGCAATCAGCCCCAGCATTTT. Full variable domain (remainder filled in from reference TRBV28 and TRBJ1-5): DVKVTQSSRYLVKRTGEKVFLECVQDMDHENMFWYRQDPGLGLRLIYFSYDVKMKEKGDIPEGYSVSREKKERFSLILESASTNQTSMYLCAGRRGFNSNQPQHFGDGTRLSIL.

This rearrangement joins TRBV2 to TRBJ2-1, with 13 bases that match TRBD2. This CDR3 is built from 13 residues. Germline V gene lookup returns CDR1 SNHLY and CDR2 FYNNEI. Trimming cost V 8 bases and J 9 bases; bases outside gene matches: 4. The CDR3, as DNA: TGTGCCAGCTCACTAGCGGGGGGGCCTGAGCAGTTCTTC. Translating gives CASSLAGGPEQFF.

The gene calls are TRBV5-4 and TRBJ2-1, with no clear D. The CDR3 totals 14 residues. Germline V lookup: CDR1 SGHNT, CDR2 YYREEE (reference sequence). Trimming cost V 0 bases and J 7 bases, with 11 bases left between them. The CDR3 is CASSLELFDNEQFF. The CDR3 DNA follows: TGTGCCAGCAGCTTGGAACTGTTCGATAATGAGCAGTTCTTC.

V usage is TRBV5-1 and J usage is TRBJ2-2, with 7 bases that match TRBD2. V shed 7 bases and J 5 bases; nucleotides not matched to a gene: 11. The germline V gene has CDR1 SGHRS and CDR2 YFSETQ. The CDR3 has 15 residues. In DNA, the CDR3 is TGCGCCAGCGGACCCAGCGGGGTTGGTACCGGGGAGCTGTTTTTT. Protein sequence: CASGPSGVGTGELFF.

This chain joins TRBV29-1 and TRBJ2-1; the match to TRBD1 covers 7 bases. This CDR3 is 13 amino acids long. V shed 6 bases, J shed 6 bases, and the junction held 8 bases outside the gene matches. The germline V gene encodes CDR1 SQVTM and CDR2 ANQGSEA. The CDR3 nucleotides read TGCAGCGTAGGAGACAGGGCCCCCAATGAGCAGTTCTTC. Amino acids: CSVGDRAPNEQFF.

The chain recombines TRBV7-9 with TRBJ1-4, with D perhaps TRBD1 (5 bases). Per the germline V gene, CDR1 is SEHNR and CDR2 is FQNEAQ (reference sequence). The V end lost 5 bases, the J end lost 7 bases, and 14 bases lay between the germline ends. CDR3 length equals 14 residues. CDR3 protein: CASSESQGLEKLFF. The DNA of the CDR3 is TGTGCCAGCAGCGAAAGCCAGGGACTTGAAAAACTGTTTTTT.

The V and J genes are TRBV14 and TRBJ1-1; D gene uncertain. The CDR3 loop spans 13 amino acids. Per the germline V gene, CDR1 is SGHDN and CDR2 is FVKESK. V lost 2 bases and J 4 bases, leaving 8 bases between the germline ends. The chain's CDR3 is CASSQQLGTEAFF. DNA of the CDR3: TGTGCCAGCAGCCAACAACTCGGCACTGAAGCTTTCTTT.